This entry features one T cell receptor beta chain sequence. Trimming cost V 0 bases and J 1 base; bases outside gene matches: 0. The V gene's germline CDR1 is SGHRS and CDR2 YFSETQ. CDR3 length equals 16 residues. This sample was taken from a study of blood T cell repertoires in COVID-19. At the level of the study: Researchers got acute and convalescent COVID-19 samples from the United States, Italy and Spain. T cells, B-cell-depleted T cells, or PBMCs supplied cDNA or gDNA.

Under the authors' procedure: Amplification of reference gene primers was used by the study to estimate nucleated cell counts. Profiling relied on immunoSEQ multiplex PCR, and the TCRdb table lists in-frame clones only, not all of them. V, J and clone size were drawn from that table, and D and trimming were deduced from the DNA. The table lists approximately 210,000 clones, approximately 87% of them singletons. The chain recombines TRBV5-1 with TRBJ2-2, with 10 nucleotides matching TRBD2. This TCR was sampled from a woman between 70 and 85 years old with acute or convalescent COVID-19. The sequenced sample consisted of peripheral blood. CDR3 bases: TGCGCCAGCAGCTTGGGACTAGCGGGGAACACCGGGGAGCTGTTTTTT. Its translation: CASSLGLAGNTGELFF. The entire variable domain, with the rest obtained from reference TRBV5-1 and TRBJ2-2, is as follows: KAGVTQTPRYLIKTRGQQVTLSCSPISGHRSVSWYQQTPGQGLQFLFEYFSETQRNKGNFPGRFSGRQFSNSRSEMNVSTLELGDSALYLCASSLGLAGNTGELFFGEGSRLTVL.